Below, 29 T cell receptor beta chains from the same sample are listed, as sequenced in a study of neoadjuvant anti-PD-1 for oral cavity cancer. The time point here: after neoadjuvant nivolumab, at surgical resection. Here immunoSEQ multiplex PCR was the method, and the copy in TCRdb shows in-frame clones only, minus some. Of about 14,000 clones listed, around 74% were seen once; the top ten hold less than 3.5%. The sequencing here drew on PBMCs, taken after nivolumab (anti-PD-1) treatment. The receptors stem from a person aged 35-79 years with oral cavity squamous cell carcinoma.

This chain links TRBV11-3 with TRBJ2-1; 7 bases are a match to TRBD2. The trim removed 5 bases at V and 10 bases at J, leaving 5 bases unmatched. The CDR3 sequence is 12 residues long. CDR1 is SGHNT and CDR2 is YENEEA in the germline V gene. CDR3 region: CASSARAGEQFF. In nucleotides, the CDR3 is TGTGCCAGCAGCGCCCGAGCGGGAGAGCAGTTCTTC.

The V gene is TRBV5-4, the J gene TRBJ2-6, with D perhaps TRBD1 (6 bases). The CDR3 covers 15 residues. Per germline, CDR1 SGHNT and CDR2 YYREEE (reference sequence). The germline V and J ends were trimmed by 4 bases and 5 bases, with 13 bases remaining between them. The CDR3 sequence is CASSPRGDWANVLTF. The DNA for the CDR3 is TGTGCCAGCAGCCCCAGGGGCGATTGGGCCAACGTCCTGACTTTC. Full variable domain (remainder filled in from reference TRBV5-4 and TRBJ2-6): ETGVTQSPTHLIKTRGQQVTLRCSSQSGHNTVSWYQQALGQGPQFIFQYYREEENGRGNFPPRFSGLQFPNYSSELNVNALELDDSALYLCASSPRGDWANVLTFGAGSRLTVL.

The chain has TRBV6-1 and TRBJ1-3; D is unclear. The CDR3 totals 16 residues. CDR1 and CDR2 from the germline V gene are MNHNS and SASEGT. Deletions cut 2 bases from V and 0 bases from J, with 11 bases between. CDR3 residues: CASSELEESSGNTIYF. The CDR3 nucleotides read TGTGCCAGCAGTGAACTTGAGGAGAGCTCTGGAAACACCATATATTTT.

The chain has TRBV6-5 and TRBJ1-2; 7 bases align to TRBD1. Germline-derived CDR1 and CDR2 are MNHEY and SVGAGI. The CDR3 extends over 13 amino acids. V shed 5 bases and J 7 bases; nucleotides not matched to a gene: 7. This CDR3 is CASSPYRGGGYTF. DNA of the CDR3: TGTGCCAGCAGTCCATACAGGGGTGGTGGCTACACCTTC.

To note about this clone: Other nucleotide sequences from this sample produce the same CDR3. The CDR3 is CARTKGSNSNQPQHF. The CDR3 nucleotides are TGTGCTAGGACAAAGGGTAGTAATAGCAATCAGCCCCAGCATTTT. The chain carries TRBV6-5 and TRBJ1-5; tentatively, D is TRBD1 (5 bases). Germline values: CDR1 MNHEY, CDR2 SVGAGI. The CDR3 spans 15 residues.

This sequence joins TRBV28 and TRBJ2-5; TRBD1 or TRBD2 may be the D gene (5 bases each). Between the trimmed V and J ends, which lost 2 bases and 0 bases, there was a span of 10 bases. The CDR3 totals 15 residues. CDR1 is MDHEN and CDR2 is SYDVKM in the germline V gene. The DNA of the CDR3 is TGTGCCAGCAGTTTACCCGGGGCCAACCAAGAGACCCAGTACTTC. Translated, it gives CASSLPGANQETQYF.

The chain uses TRBV4-1 and TRBJ2-2; D might be TRBD2 (6 bases). Trimming took 2 bases from V and 4 from J, leaving 14 bases between them. Germline V gene lookup returns CDR1 MGHRA and CDR2 YSYEKL. The CDR3 contains 16 residues. The CDR3 coding sequence is TGCGCCAGCAGCCAACCGCGGACTACCTCCACCGGGGAGCTGTTTTTT. This sequence encodes CASSQPRTTSTGELFF.

V usage is TRBV2 and J usage is TRBJ2-1; D possibly corresponds to TRBD1 (7 bases). The V gene lost 6 bases and the J gene lost 10 bases, with 13 bases spanning the gap. This CDR3 has 12 residues. Germline V gene data show CDR1 as SNHLY and CDR2 as FYNNEI. Written as DNA, the CDR3 is TGTGCCAGCAGGCGGGACAGTTCCGAGCAGTTCTTC. Protein product: CASRRDSSEQFF. The full variable domain, in which reference TRBV2 and TRBJ2-1 provide the parts outside the CDR3, is EPEVTQTPSHQVTQMGQEVILRCVPISNHLYFYWYRQILGQKVEFLVSFYNNEISEKSEIFDDQFSVERPDGSNFTLKIRSTKLEDSAMYFCASRRDSSEQFFGPGTRLTVL.

The rearrangement joins TRBV5-8 to TRBJ1-4; D remains unclear. Germline-derived CDR1 and CDR2 are SGHTS and YDEGEE. The CDR3 has 14 residues. Deletions cut 5 bases from V and 5 bases from J, with 13 bases between. The CDR3 bases are TGTGCCAGCAGATTGAGGCAGACGAATGAAAAACTGTTTTTT. It encodes CASRLRQTNEKLFF.

The chain recombines TRBV2 with TRBJ2-7; TRBD2 agrees at 11 bases. CDR3 length equals 15 residues. CDR1 and CDR2 from the germline V gene are SNHLY and FYNNEI. V was clipped by 4 bases and J by 2 bases; unmatched bases: 4. CDR3 nucleotides: TGTGCCAGCAGTGTACTAGCGGGAGCCCCCTACGAGCAGTACTTC. This gives the protein CASSVLAGAPYEQYF.

This chain connects TRBV6-1 to TRBJ1-3; 7 bases map to TRBD1. Trimming removed 7 bases from V and 4 bases from J; junction bases left unmatched: 7. Germline assignment: CDR1 MNHNS and CDR2 SASEGT. The CDR3 has 14 residues. The CDR3 sequence: CASIPGTAGNTIYF. CDR3 bases: TGTGCCAGCATCCCTGGGACAGCCGGAAACACCATATATTTT.

The chain recombines TRBV6-5 with TRBJ2-7; 7 nucleotides agree with TRBD2. The CDR3 totals 14 residues. Germline-derived CDR1 and CDR2 are MNHEY and SVGAGI. V shed 2 bases, J shed 3 bases, and the junction held 4 bases outside the gene matches. Here the CDR3 reads CASSYGGEVYEQYF. The CDR3 DNA reads as TGTGCCAGCAGTTACGGGGGGGAGGTCTACGAGCAGTACTTC.

V gene TRBV10-3 combines with J gene TRBJ1-5; D perhaps matches TRBD1 (6 bases). The germline V gene has CDR1 ENHRY and CDR2 SYGVKD. V lost 6 bases and J 1 base, leaving 13 bases between the germline ends. The CDR3 totals 15 residues. The CDR3 spells CAIRSGEESNQPQHF. The CDR3 nucleotides are TGTGCCATCAGGTCAGGGGAGGAGAGCAATCAGCCCCAGCATTTT.

The CDR3 loop is CASSLGLVFDYEQYF. The DNA of the CDR3 is TGCGCCAGCAGCTTGGGACTAGTCTTTGACTACGAGCAGTACTTC. This rearrangement joins TRBV5-1 to TRBJ2-7; possible D gene TRBD2, 6 bases. The CDR3 is made up of 15 amino acids. CDR1 and CDR2 from the germline V gene are SGHRS and YFSETQ. Trimming took off 0 bases at V and 3 bases at J, with 13 bases between the two ends.

V usage is TRBV30 and J usage is TRBJ1-5; no definite D call. V was trimmed by 4 bases and J by 3 bases, leaving 10 bases between them. CDR1 is GTSNPN and CDR2 is SVGIG in the germline V gene (reference sequence). This CDR3 is built from 13 residues. As DNA, the CDR3 is TGTGCCTGGACCCCTGGGGTCAATCAGCCCCAGCATTTT. Encoded protein: CAWTPGVNQPQHF. The whole variable domain, filled in from reference TRBV30 and TRBJ1-5, reads SQTIHQWPATLVQPVGSPLSLECTVEGTSNPNLYWYRQAAGRGLQLLFYSVGIGQISSEVPQNLSASRPQDRQFILSSKKLLLSDSGFYLCAWTPGVNQPQHFGDGTRLSIL.

The V gene is TRBV28, the J gene TRBJ2-7; no clear D gene. CDR1 is MDHEN and CDR2 is SYDVKM in the germline V gene. The CDR3 runs to 14 residues. Trimming took 5 bases from V and 0 from J, leaving 11 bases between them. The DNA for the CDR3 is TGTGCCAGCAGTCGTGATCCGAGCTCCTACGAGCAGTACTTC. Its translation: CASSRDPSSYEQYF.

The chain links TRBV5-6 to TRBJ2-3; D is uncertain. The CDR3 loop spans 16 amino acids. The germline V and J ends were trimmed by 2 bases and 0 bases, with 13 bases remaining between them. CDR1 is SGHDT, CDR2 YYEEEE, per germline. The CDR3 region is CASSFGLRASTDTQYF. CDR3 coding DNA: TGTGCCAGCAGCTTTGGGCTCCGAGCTAGCACAGATACGCAGTATTTT.

This chain uses TRBV7-2 with TRBJ2-7; no firm D call. The CDR3 has 13 amino acids. Per the germline V gene, CDR1 is SGHTA and CDR2 is FQGNSA. Trimming pared 5 bases from V and 4 bases from J, leaving 12 bases between. The CDR3 DNA follows: TGTGCCAGCAGCCCATCCGTGGGATACGAGCAGTACTTC. Amino acids: CASSPSVGYEQYF.

The rearrangement links TRBV5-1 to TRBJ2-3, with TRBD1 identical over 7 bases. This CDR3 is built from 15 residues. Looked up from germline, CDR1 is SGHRS and CDR2 is YFSETQ. V was clipped by 2 bases and J by 2 bases; unmatched bases: 5. CDR3 bases: TGCGCCAGCAGCTTTTCCGGGACAGACACAGATACGCAGTATTTT. It is translated as CASSFSGTDTDTQYF.

This chain connects TRBV30 to TRBJ2-1, with D possibly being TRBD1 (5 bases). CDR3 size: 12 residues. With 5 bases removed from V and 4 bases from J, the gap between germline ends came to 9 bases. Germline loops: CDR1 GTSNPN, CDR2 SVGIG (reference sequence). CDR3 in amino acids: CAWGQGYNEQFF. DNA of the CDR3: TGTGCCTGGGGCCAGGGTTACAATGAGCAGTTCTTC.

The chain joins TRBV30 to TRBJ2-7, with 7 positions matching TRBD1. V was pared by 0 bases and J by 10 bases, with 6 bases of the junction left unmatched. The CDR3 totals 12 residues. Germline V lookup: CDR1 GTSNPN, CDR2 SVGIG (reference sequence). CDR3 residues: CAWSVNRGDQYF. CDR3 nucleotide sequence: TGTGCCTGGAGTGTAAACAGGGGTGATCAGTACTTC.

V usage is TRBV7-2 and J usage is TRBJ2-1; the match to TRBD1 covers 11 bases. From germline, CDR1 is SGHTA and CDR2 FQGNSA. The CDR3 loop spans 16 amino acids. Losses at the gene ends were 5 bases for V and 0 bases for J; bases not matched to a gene: 3. CDR3 nucleotides: TGTGCCAGCAGCCGCGGGACAGGGGGCTCCTACAATGAGCAGTTCTTC. As protein: CASSRGTGGSYNEQFF.

The chain is built from TRBV6-5 and TRBJ1-4; D is possibly TRBD1 (5 bases). CDR1 and CDR2 from the germline V gene are MNHEY and SVGAGI. This CDR3 contains 15 residues. Trimming pared 0 bases from V and 8 bases from J, leaving 13 bases between. As DNA, the CDR3 is TGTGCCAGCAGTTACTCGGAGGGACTGGGAGAAAAACTGTTTTTT. Translated, it gives CASSYSEGLGEKLFF.

This clone was detected a few times. The chain has TRBV2 and TRBJ2-1, with 7 nucleotides matching TRBD2. The CDR3 sequence is 14 residues long. V trimming: 6 bases; J trimming: 6 bases; junction bases outside the gene matches: 8. From germline, CDR1 is SNHLY and CDR2 FYNNEI. The CDR3 DNA reads as TGTGCCAGCAGACCGGGGGGATTCGGCAATGAGCAGTTCTTC. It specifies CASRPGGFGNEQFF.

The chain employs TRBV27 and TRBJ2-7; unclear D gene. Between the trimmed V and J ends, which lost 5 bases and 6 bases, there was a span of 20 bases. The V gene's germline CDR1 is MNHEY and CDR2 SMNVEV (reference sequence). There are 15 residues in the CDR3. CDR3 sequence reads: CASSLESVALGEQYF. In DNA form, the CDR3 reads TGTGCCAGCAGTCTAGAATCTGTCGCCCTAGGCGAGCAGTACTTC.

The chain combines TRBV10-3 with TRBJ1-4; no firm D call. The germline gives CDR1 ENHRY, CDR2 SYGVKD. This CDR3 region has 13 residues. V was shortened by 0 bases and J by 7 bases, with 6 bases between the two germline ends. In DNA, the CDR3 is TGTGCCATCAGTGAGTCGGGAAGTGAAAAACTGTTTTTT. It encodes CAISESGSEKLFF.

This clone appeared a few times. The chain combines TRBV19 with TRBJ2-2, with D perhaps given as TRBD1 or TRBD2 (7 bases each). Germline assignment: CDR1 LNHDA and CDR2 SQIVND (reference sequence). CDR3 length: 15 amino acids. The V end was cut by 10 bases, the J end by 5 bases, with 20 bases between. The CDR3 reads CATQTSGGGTGELFF. For the CDR3, the DNA is TGTGCCACCCAGACGTCAGGGGGAGGGACCGGGGAGCTGTTTTTT.

This chain links TRBV4-1 with TRBJ2-1; D is perhaps TRBD1 or TRBD2 (6 bases each). The CDR3 has 16 amino acids. V was trimmed by 6 bases and J by 0 bases, leaving 15 bases between them. Germline CDR1 MGHRA, CDR2 YSYEKL. CDR3 coding DNA: TGCGCCAGCAGTCCGGGGGCCTTCAGCTCCTACAATGAGCAGTTCTTC. This translates into CASSPGAFSSYNEQFF.

The genes are TRBV11-2 and TRBJ2-1; a weak D match, TRBD1 (5 bases). The CDR3 runs to 15 residues. Germline CDR1 SGHAT, CDR2 FQNNGV. Between the trimmed V and J ends, which lost 5 bases and 0 bases, there was a span of 11 bases. CDR3 loop: CASSPRQSSYNEQFF. In DNA form, the CDR3 reads TGTGCCAGCAGCCCCCGACAGAGCTCCTACAATGAGCAGTTCTTC.